These 23 T cell receptor beta chains came from one sample sequenced in a study of CD8 T cells in Susac syndrome. With random hexamers, about 0.45 to 1 ug RNA was reverse transcribed. TCRdb re-called the immunoSEQ multiplex PCR reads with MiXCR, one entry per CDR3 protein. The data contain some 110,000 distinct CDR3 sequences, approximately 93% of them singletons. The sequencing input was CD8+ T cells from PBMCs. The receptors were gathered from a human donor with Susac syndrome.

The chain joins TRBV6-5 to TRBJ2-2; D gene unclear. CDR3 length equals 14 residues. The germline V gene has CDR1 MNHEY and CDR2 SVGAGI. V lost 5 bases, J lost 3 bases, and 10 bases lay in between. The CDR3 DNA reads TGTGCCAGCAGTGGAGCCGGATACACCGGGGAGCTGTTTTTT. Its translation is CASSGAGYTGELFF.

This clonotype came up once. V gene TRBV9 combines with J gene TRBJ2-5; 8 positions agree with TRBD1. V lost 0 bases, J lost 10 bases, and 8 bases stayed unmatched. This CDR3 has 14 residues. The germline gives CDR1 SGDLS, CDR2 YYNGEE. CDR3 protein: CASSVDLGQGSQYF. In DNA form, the CDR3 reads TGTGCCAGCAGCGTAGATCTCGGACAGGGCAGCCAGTACTTC. Full variable domain (rest looked up from reference TRBV9 and TRBJ2-5): DSGVTQTPKHLITATGQRVTLRCSPRSGDLSVYWYQQSLDQGLQFLIQYYNGEERAKGNILERFSAQQFPDLHSELNLSSLELGDSALYFCASSVDLGQGSQYFGPGTRLLVL.

The chain uses TRBV4-2 and TRBJ1-5; D remains unclear. The CDR3 runs to 15 residues. The germline CDR1 and CDR2 sequences are LGHNA and YNFKEQ. Trimming pared 1 base from V and 8 bases from J, leaving 15 bases between. CDR3 region: CASSQVVGASEPQHF. In DNA, the CDR3 is TGTGCCAGCAGCCAAGTAGTGGGAGCGAGCGAGCCCCAGCATTTT.

CDR3 sequence: CASSVGFQATGAGELFF. In DNA, the CDR3 is TGTGCCAGCAGCGTTGGCTTCCAGGCCACAGGCGCCGGGGAGCTGTTTTTT. The V gene is TRBV9, the J gene TRBJ2-2; perhaps TRBD1 as D (5 bases). The CDR3 runs to 17 residues. The germline V gene encodes CDR1 SGDLS and CDR2 YYNGEE. The V end lost 2 bases, the J end lost 6 bases, and 20 bases lay between the germline ends. Using reference TRBV9 and TRBJ2-2 for the parts outside the CDR3, the full variable domain is DSGVTQTPKHLITATGQRVTLRCSPRSGDLSVYWYQQSLDQGLQFLIQYYNGEERAKGNILERFSAQQFPDLHSELNLSSLELGDSALYFCASSVGFQATGAGELFFGEGSRLTVL.

The chain recombines TRBV9 with TRBJ1-3; no clear D. Germline V lookup: CDR1 SGDLS, CDR2 YYNGEE. V lost 0 bases, J lost 7 bases, and 8 bases lay in between. The CDR3 has 13 amino acids. This chain's CDR3 is CASSVGTKNTIYF. The CDR3 DNA reads TGTGCCAGCAGCGTAGGGACGAAGAACACCATATATTTT.

This chain links TRBV2 with TRBJ2-4; 8 positions match TRBD1. The CDR3 consists of 14 residues. CDR1 is SNHLY, CDR2 FYNNEI, per germline. The J segment lost 5 bases and the V segment lost 4 bases, leaving 4 bases of the junction unmatched. CDR3 protein: CASSGQGFENIQYF. CDR3 bases: TGTGCCAGCAGTGGACAGGGGTTTGAAAACATTCAGTACTTC. Using reference TRBV2 and TRBJ2-4 for the parts outside the CDR3, the full variable domain is EPEVTQTPSHQVTQMGQEVILRCVPISNHLYFYWYRQILGQKVEFLVSFYNNEISEKSEIFDDQFSVERPDGSNFTLKIRSTKLEDSAMYFCASSGQGFENIQYFGAGTRLSVL.

V usage is TRBV5-1 and J usage is TRBJ2-5; no reliable D call. CDR3 length equals 13 residues. Germline V gene lookup returns CDR1 SGHRS and CDR2 YFSETQ. Trimming left V 0 bases short and J 0 bases short, with 3 bases between. The CDR3, as DNA: TGCGCCAGCAGCTTGGTGGACCAAGAGACCCAGTACTTC. Its protein product is CASSLVDQETQYF.

This clonotype has only a few counts. The V and J genes are TRBV3-1 and TRBJ2-3, with a tentative D call TRBD2 (5 bases). Germline CDR1 LGHDT, CDR2 YNNKEL (reference sequence). The CDR3 has 13 amino acids. Trimming removed 4 bases from V and 2 bases from J, with 7 bases in between. CDR3: CASSLDYTDTQYF. The CDR3 DNA reads TGTGCCAGCAGCCTCGACTACACAGATACGCAGTATTTT.

This chain joins TRBV9 and TRBJ1-4; tentatively, D is TRBD1 (5 bases). The germline V and J ends were trimmed by 4 bases and 6 bases, with 16 bases remaining between them. This CDR3 has 15 residues. The germline gives CDR1 SGDLS, CDR2 YYNGEE. CDR3 DNA sequence: TGTGCCAGCAGCACCCAGGGAGGCTTTGATGAAAAACTGTTTTTT. Its translation is CASSTQGGFDEKLFF.

The chain joins TRBV9 to TRBJ1-2; D unresolved. Trimming cost V 0 bases and J 4 bases, with 10 bases left between them. Germline V gene data show CDR1 as SGDLS and CDR2 as YYNGEE. The CDR3 is made up of 14 amino acids. As DNA, the CDR3 is TGTGCCAGCAGCGTAGAAGGCAGTCTCTATGGCTACACCTTC. Encoded protein: CASSVEGSLYGYTF.

Here the CDR3 reads CATSASGMANEQFF. The CDR3 DNA reads TGTGCCACCAGCGCATCGGGGATGGCGAATGAGCAGTTCTTC. The chain is built from TRBV15 and TRBJ2-1, with TRBD2 as a possible D gene (5 bases). CDR1 LNHNV and CDR2 YYDKDF come from the germline V gene (reference sequence). This CDR3 comprises 14 residues. Trimming shortened V by 5 bases and J by 7 bases, and 15 bases separated the two germline ends. The full variable domain, with the rest looked up from reference TRBV15 and TRBJ2-1, is DAMVIQNPRYQVTQFGKPVTLSCSQTLNHNVMYWYQQKSSQAPKLLFHYYDKDFNNEADTPDNFQSRRPNTSFCFLDIRSPGLGDTAMYLCATSASGMANEQFFGPGTRLTVL.

V is TRBV9 and J is TRBJ2-7, with D tentatively TRBD2 (6 bases). This CDR3 spans 13 amino acids. Germline V gives CDR1 SGDLS, CDR2 YYNGEE. Between the trimmed V and J ends, which lost 5 bases and 5 bases, there was a span of 14 bases. In DNA form, the CDR3 reads TGTGCCAGCAGTTACGGTCCGGGGGACGAGCAGTACTTC. It is translated as CASSYGPGDEQYF.

The rearrangement joins TRBV14 to TRBJ2-7, with D perhaps matching TRBD1 (5 bases). Trimming took 1 base from V and 0 from J, leaving 10 bases between them. Germline V lookup: CDR1 SGHDN, CDR2 FVKESK. This CDR3 spans 15 amino acids. The CDR3 nucleotides read TGTGCCAGCAGCCAAGCTAGGGGTCCCTCCTACGAGCAGTACTTC. Translated, it gives CASSQARGPSYEQYF.

The rearrangement links TRBV14 to TRBJ2-7; TRBD2 might be the D (6 bases). Germline CDR1 and CDR2: SGHDN and FVKESK. Deletions cut 3 bases from V and 6 bases from J, with 12 bases between. This CDR3 spans 13 amino acids. CDR3 in amino acids: CASSQLRGGEQYF. For the CDR3, the DNA is TGTGCCAGCAGCCAGTTGAGGGGAGGCGAGCAGTACTTC.

The rearrangement joins TRBV12-3 or TRBV12-4 to TRBJ2-5; D possibly corresponds to TRBD1 (6 bases). The CDR3 is 14 amino acids. V was shortened by 6 bases and J by 1 base, with 12 bases between the two germline ends. DNA for the CDR3: TGTGCCAGCAGACTACAAGGGGGCCAAGAGACCCAGTACTTC. The encoded protein is CASRLQGGQETQYF.

The gene calls are TRBV7-9 and TRBJ2-5; D unresolved. Trimming removed 3 bases from V and 1 base from J, with 6 bases in between. This CDR3 comprises 13 residues. CDR1 is SEHNR, CDR2 FQNEAQ, per germline (reference sequence). Here the CDR3 DNA reads TGTGCCAGCAGCTTTGGCAGCCAAGAGACCCAGTACTTC. It codes for CASSFGSQETQYF.

This rearrangement joins TRBV13 to TRBJ2-6; D not resolved. V lost 1 base and J 0 bases, leaving 7 bases between the germline ends. This CDR3 has 16 amino acids. Per the germline V gene, CDR1 is PRHDT and CDR2 is FYEKMQ (reference sequence). The CDR3 sequence: CASSLVPFSGANVLTF. CDR3 coding DNA: TGTGCCAGCAGCTTAGTTCCCTTCTCTGGGGCCAACGTCCTGACTTTC. The whole variable domain, filled in from reference TRBV13 and TRBJ2-6, reads AAGVIQSPRHLIKEKRETATLKCYPIPRHDTVYWYQQGPGQDPQFLISFYEKMQSDKGSIPDRFSAQQFSDYHSELNMSSLELGDSALYFCASSLVPFSGANVLTFGAGSRLTVL.

The chain carries TRBV27 and TRBJ1-2, with 8 bases lining up with TRBD1. This CDR3 has 13 residues. CDR1 and CDR2 (germline): MNHEY, SMNVEV (reference sequence). Losses at the gene ends were 5 bases for V and 6 bases for J; bases not matched to a gene: 5. CDR3: CASSPTGENGYTF. CDR3 DNA: TGTGCCAGCAGTCCGACAGGGGAGAATGGCTACACCTTC.

The V gene is TRBV20-1, the J gene TRBJ2-1; D gene unclear. The germline V gene has CDR1 DFQATT and CDR2 SNEGSKA (reference sequence). V gave up 5 bases and J gave up 3 bases, with 14 bases separating them. The CDR3 consists of 14 residues. The CDR3 sequence is CSAVTDTLYNEQFF. The CDR3 DNA is TGCAGTGCTGTGACTGACACCCTCTACAATGAGCAGTTCTTC.

This chain connects TRBV20-1 to TRBJ2-7; 7 positions match TRBD1. The CDR3 extends over 13 amino acids. Germline CDR1 reads DFQATT; CDR2 reads SNEGSKA (reference sequence). Trimming took 5 bases from V and 5 from J; bases not matched to a gene: 9. The CDR3 sequence is CSASPGGPHEQYF. Written as DNA, the CDR3 is TGCAGTGCTTCCCCAGGGGGTCCCCACGAGCAGTACTTC.

V and J are TRBV6-6 and TRBJ2-7, with D perhaps matching TRBD1 (6 bases). With 6 bases removed from V and 3 bases from J, the gap between germline ends came to 18 bases. The CDR3 runs to 15 residues. Per the germline V gene, CDR1 is MNHNY and CDR2 is SVGAGI (reference sequence). CDR3 nucleotide sequence: TGTGCCAGCAGCTTGGAGGCAGGGGCGGACTACGAGCAGTACTTC. It specifies CASSLEAGADYEQYF.

This chain connects TRBV12-3 or TRBV12-4 to TRBJ2-7; tentatively, D is TRBD1 (5 bases). V dropped 0 bases and J dropped 2 bases, with 11 bases sitting between them. The CDR3 sequence is 15 residues long. The CDR3 DNA reads TGTGCCAGCAGTTTAGCGAGCGACAGCACCTACGAGCAGTACTTC. This gives the protein CASSLASDSTYEQYF.

The rearrangement uses TRBV15 and TRBJ2-1, with TRBD2 matching 8 bases. The CDR3 covers 15 residues. V was pared by 0 bases and J by 6 bases, with 4 bases of the junction left unmatched. The germline V gene has CDR1 LNHNV and CDR2 YYDKDF (reference sequence). The CDR3 region has the DNA TGTGCCACCAGCAGAGATCGGGGGGGCCCCAATGAGCAGTTCTTC. Amino acids: CATSRDRGGPNEQFF.